This T cell receptor (beta chain) was profiled in a study of CD8 T cells in ankylosing spondylitis. TCRdb re-called the 5' RACE reads with MiXCR, one entry per CDR3 protein. The sample consists of 200,000 or so distinct CDR3 sequences, around a quarter of them appearing once. This clonotype was seen just once. The receptor was derived from a male donor with ankylosing spondylitis or in good health (not recorded which). Material: blood, either unsorted or a sorted T cell fraction (not recorded which).

The CDR3 region is CASSVVAGTDTQYF. The CDR3 nucleotides read TGTGCCAGCAGCGTAGTAGCCGGAACAGATACGCAGTATTTT. This sequence joins TRBV9 and TRBJ2-3; D not resolved. The CDR3 spans 14 residues. CDR1 is SGDLS and CDR2 is YYNGEE in the germline V gene. Trimming removed 0 bases at V and 3 bases at J, with 8 bases between.